The text below deals with one T cell receptor beta chain. Antigen specificity is unknown. These data originate in a study of CD8+CD57+ T cells in acquired aplastic anemia. Study background: Sorted CD4+ and CD8+ cell DNA averaged approximately 3.4 ug. Among healthy donors, CD4+ cells averaged roughly 11 million reads.

V gave up 4 bases and J gave up 4 bases; unmatched junction bases: 12. Germline CDR1 and CDR2: SGHKS and YYEKEE (reference sequence). CDR3 length: 16 amino acids. Profiling that covered TCR beta VDJ and CDR3 relied on genomic DNA as its template. One entry per CDR3 protein results from TCRdb running MiXCR on the reads. The sample has about 35,000 distinct CDR3 sequences, around 80% seen once; the top ten hold roughly 20%. Regarding the study as a whole: Sharing between patients and controls was observed for around 27 CD8+ CDR3 sequences.

This receptor was obtained from a human donor in good health, serving as a control. What was sequenced was sorted CD4+, CD8+, or CD8+CD57+ T cells (not recorded which) from PBMCs. The V and J genes are TRBV5-5 and TRBJ2-7, with 9 bases fitting TRBD1. CDR3 DNA sequence: TGTGCCAGCAGCGCGAAACCGGGACAGGGAGTGTACGAGCAGTACTTC. Its translation: CASSAKPGQGVYEQYF.